This T cell receptor beta chain came from a study of OX40 agonist ivuxolimab in advanced cancers. Across the whole study: In this cohort, patients received ivuxolimab, an agonistic anti-OX40 (CD134) antibody.

This CDR3 is 15 amino acids long. CDR1 SGHNT and CDR2 YYREEE come from the germline V gene (reference sequence). Trimming took 0 bases from V and 5 from J, leaving 11 bases between them. Profiled with immunoSEQ multiplex PCR; TCRdb holds only in-frame clones, not every one. This sample has 45,000 to 55,000 clones, with 70% to 90% found just once. In the case of this clone: Its antigen is unidentified.

Samples were taken at baseline and on day 1 of cycles 4 and 7. The study, taken as a whole, reports: Expanded clones were, on average, more numerous among CD8+ T cells than CD4+. With doses of 0.1 to 3.0 mg/kg, CD4+ and CD8+ blood T cells had undergone clonal expansion by week 6.

The sequences come from CD4+ or CD8+ T cells sorted from blood, collected in a trial of the OX40 agonist ivuxolimab. The sequence derives from an adult with an advanced solid tumor such as melanoma, head and neck, liver or kidney cancer. The chain recombines TRBV5-4 with TRBJ2-2, with D possibly called TRBD1 or TRBD2 (6 bases each). CDR3 residues: CASSLVGGHTGELFF. The CDR3 DNA reads TGTGCCAGCAGCTTGGTAGGGGGGCATACCGGGGAGCTGTTTTTT. Using reference TRBV5-4 and TRBJ2-2 for the parts outside the CDR3, the full variable domain is ETGVTQSPTHLIKTRGQQVTLRCSSQSGHNTVSWYQQALGQGPQFIFQYYREEENGRGNFPPRFSGLQFPNYSSELNVNALELDDSALYLCASSLVGGHTGELFFGEGSRLTVL.